This T cell receptor beta chain was documented in a study of T cell repertoires in cytomegalovirus infection. On the study more broadly: Indications of both CMV infection and matching HLA type were provided by public TCR beta signatures. The study, taken as a whole, reports: CMV-specific HLA-C-restricted TCR beta clonotypes dominated the ex vivo response.

This CDR3 is 9 amino acids long. V was trimmed by 10 bases and J by 11 bases, leaving 11 bases between them. TCRdb passed the reads through MiXCR, listing each CDR3 protein once. The repertoire includes a few hundred thousand distinct CDR3 sequences, about a sixth of them detected once, and about 11% sits in the top ten. Regarding this clonotype: Antigen: not known.

The source of this sequence is a human donor in good health (CMV status not recorded). Some clones in this sample may be carry-over from other donors' samples. Specimen: PBMCs. The chain recombines TRBV23-1 with TRBJ1-1; no definite D call. TRBV23-1 has ORF status, its function being uncertain. The CDR3 nucleotides are TGCGCCACCCCAGGTTGGGCTTTCTTT. Translated, it gives CATPGWAFF.